The 7 T cell receptor beta chains presented below share a single source sample, sequenced in a study of shared clonotypes between healthy human individuals. The table came from immunoSEQ multiplex PCR; TCRdb's copy has only in-frame clones and leaves some out. Of about 95,000 clones in the sample, approximately 61% are singletons; the top ten hold about 42%. The specimen was memory CD8+ T cells sorted from blood. Indicated subset: CD45RO+ cells pooled with CCR7-negative TemRA cells. The receptors stem from a man aged 30 to 45 in good health.

This clone was counted between two and nine times. The rearrangement joins TRBV27 to TRBJ1-2, with D hard to call. This CDR3 has 13 residues. Per the germline V gene, CDR1 is MNHEY and CDR2 is SMNVEV (reference sequence). V was pared by 6 bases and J by 4 bases, with 12 bases between. CDR3 nucleotides: TGTGCCAGCAGCCTTCGGGCCACCTATGGCTACACCTTC. Translated: CASSLRATYGYTF.

This clone was counted between two and nine times. The chain carries TRBV27 and TRBJ2-3; D is unresolved. Germline V CDR1 and CDR2: MNHEY, SMNVEV (reference sequence). Trimming left V 5 bases short and J 4 bases short, with 13 bases between. The CDR3 runs 14 residues. This CDR3 is CASSPKVPPDTQYF. The CDR3 DNA reads TGTGCCAGCAGTCCCAAGGTCCCCCCAGATACGCAGTATTTT.

The chain links TRBV2 to TRBJ1-2; D gene ambiguous. Germline loops: CDR1 SNHLY, CDR2 FYNNEI. The CDR3 runs 13 residues. V lost 3 bases and J lost 0, with 5 bases in between. The CDR3 loop reads CASSDTANYGYTF. The DNA for the CDR3 is TGTGCCAGCAGTGACACGGCTAACTATGGCTACACCTTC. The full variable domain, rest sourced from reference TRBV2 and TRBJ1-2, is EPEVTQTPSHQVTQMGQEVILRCVPISNHLYFYWYRQILGQKVEFLVSFYNNEISEKSEIFDDQFSVERPDGSNFTLKIRSTKLEDSAMYFCASSDTANYGYTFGSGTRLTVV.

In its sample, this clone was seen many times. Other DNA sequences in this specimen translate into the identical CDR3. V is TRBV28 and J is TRBJ2-1; D ambiguous. The V gene's germline CDR1 is MDHEN and CDR2 SYDVKM. V was pared by 7 bases and J by 10 bases, with 20 bases between. CDR3 length: 14 amino acids. CDR3: CASTSLGGNDEQFF. The CDR3 region has the DNA TGTGCCAGCACATCCCTAGGTGGAAACGACGAGCAGTTCTTC.

This clone has just a few counts. DNA of the CDR3: TGTGCCAGCAGCTTGGCGGGAGTAGCCTACGAGCAGTACTTC. Protein product: CASSLAGVAYEQYF. The chain combines TRBV7-9 with TRBJ2-7; the match to TRBD2 covers 7 bases. Germline values: CDR1 SEHNR, CDR2 FQNEAQ (reference sequence). The CDR3 sequence is 14 residues long. With V trimmed by 3 bases and J by 2 bases, 4 bases remained unmatched.

The chain uses TRBV28 and TRBJ1-2, with D perhaps TRBD1 (6 bases). The CDR3 length is 12 residues. Germline CDR1 MDHEN, CDR2 SYDVKM. Trimming left V 7 bases short and J 4 bases short, with 10 bases between. CDR3 sequence: CASKDRLYGYTF. CDR3 in DNA: TGTGCCAGCAAGGACAGACTCTATGGCTACACCTTC.

This chain uses TRBV4-2 with TRBJ2-7; 13 nucleotides align to TRBD2. With V trimmed by 3 bases and J by 5 bases, 4 bases remained unmatched. Per germline, CDR1 LGHNA and CDR2 YNFKEQ. This CDR3 is 15 amino acids long. CDR3 DNA sequence: TGTGCCAGCAGCCAGGGGACTAGCGGGATTAACGAGCAGTACTTC. This gives the protein CASSQGTSGINEQYF.